The sequence of this T cell receptor beta chain was determined in a study of blood T cell repertoires in COVID-19. At the level of the study: Researchers got acute and convalescent COVID-19 samples from the United States, Italy and Spain.

Assay used: immunoSEQ multiplex PCR; TCRdb lists only in-frame clones, some missing. The sample contains some 90,000 clones, roughly 90% of which appear only once. Germline lookup yields CDR1 LNHNV and CDR2 YYDKDF (reference sequence). This CDR3 contains 15 residues. Trimming stripped 0 bases from V and 4 bases from J, with 9 bases between. The specimen was peripheral blood. The receptor comes from a man aged 45-65 years with acute or convalescent COVID-19. The chain carries TRBV15 and TRBJ2-2; the D is unclear. CDR3 sequence: CATSRDAEITGELFF. DNA of the CDR3: TGTGCCACCAGCAGAGATGCGGAAATCACCGGGGAGCTGTTTTTT.